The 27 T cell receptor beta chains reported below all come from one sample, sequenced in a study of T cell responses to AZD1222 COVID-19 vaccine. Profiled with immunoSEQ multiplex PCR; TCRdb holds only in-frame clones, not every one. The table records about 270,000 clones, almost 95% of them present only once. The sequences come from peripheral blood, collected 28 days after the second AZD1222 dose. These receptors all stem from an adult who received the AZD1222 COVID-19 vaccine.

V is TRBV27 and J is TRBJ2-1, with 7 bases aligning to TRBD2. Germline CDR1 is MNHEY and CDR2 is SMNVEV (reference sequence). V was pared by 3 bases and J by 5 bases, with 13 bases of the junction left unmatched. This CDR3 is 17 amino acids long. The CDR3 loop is CASSFRPWRETNNEQFF. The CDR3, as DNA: TGTGCCAGCAGTTTCCGACCTTGGCGGGAGACCAACAATGAGCAGTTCTTC.

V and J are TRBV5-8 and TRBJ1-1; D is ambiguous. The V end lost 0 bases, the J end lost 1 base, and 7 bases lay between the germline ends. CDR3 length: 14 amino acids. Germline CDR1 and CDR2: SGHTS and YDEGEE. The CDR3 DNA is TGTGCCAGCAGCTTGGGGCAGGAGAACACTGAAGCTTTCTTT. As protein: CASSLGQENTEAFF.

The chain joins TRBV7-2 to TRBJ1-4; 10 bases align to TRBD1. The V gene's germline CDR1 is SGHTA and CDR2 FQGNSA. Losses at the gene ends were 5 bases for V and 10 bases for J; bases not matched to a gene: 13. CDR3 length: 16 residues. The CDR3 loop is CASSPYGTGDSVKLFF. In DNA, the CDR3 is TGTGCCAGCAGCCCGTACGGGACAGGGGATTCCGTAAAACTGTTTTTT.

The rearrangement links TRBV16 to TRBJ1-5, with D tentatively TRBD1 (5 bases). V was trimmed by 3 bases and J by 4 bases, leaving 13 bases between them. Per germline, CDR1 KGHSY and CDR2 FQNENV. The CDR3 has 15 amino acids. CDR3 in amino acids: CASSHSHQGNQPQHF. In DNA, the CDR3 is TGTGCCAGCAGCCATTCACATCAGGGAAATCAGCCCCAGCATTTT.

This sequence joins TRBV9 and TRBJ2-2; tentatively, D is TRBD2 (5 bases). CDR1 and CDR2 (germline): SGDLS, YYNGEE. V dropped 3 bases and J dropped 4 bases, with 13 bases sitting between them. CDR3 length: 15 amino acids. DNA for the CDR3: TGTGCCAGCAGCGCGGAGGTTAGGGCCACCGGGGAGCTGTTTTTT. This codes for CASSAEVRATGELFF.

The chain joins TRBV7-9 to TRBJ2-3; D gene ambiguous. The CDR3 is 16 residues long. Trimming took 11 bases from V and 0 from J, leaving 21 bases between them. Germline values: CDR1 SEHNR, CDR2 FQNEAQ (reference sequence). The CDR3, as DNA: TGTGCCGCCCGGGCAGGCAGAATAACTAGCACAGATACGCAGTATTTT. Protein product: CAARAGRITSTDTQYF.

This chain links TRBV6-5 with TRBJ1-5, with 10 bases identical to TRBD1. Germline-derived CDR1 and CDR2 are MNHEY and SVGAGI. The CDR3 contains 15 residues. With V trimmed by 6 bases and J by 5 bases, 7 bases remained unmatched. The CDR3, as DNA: TGTGCCAGCAGACCCGGGACAGGGGAGTATCAGCCCCAGCATTTT. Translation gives CASRPGTGEYQPQHF.

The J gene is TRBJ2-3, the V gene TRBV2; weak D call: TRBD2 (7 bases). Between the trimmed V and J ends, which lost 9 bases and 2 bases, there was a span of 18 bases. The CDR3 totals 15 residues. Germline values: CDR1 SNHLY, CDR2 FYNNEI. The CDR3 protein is CASKKRDISTDTQYF. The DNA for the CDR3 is TGTGCCAGTAAAAAGCGGGACATCTCCACAGATACGCAGTATTTT.

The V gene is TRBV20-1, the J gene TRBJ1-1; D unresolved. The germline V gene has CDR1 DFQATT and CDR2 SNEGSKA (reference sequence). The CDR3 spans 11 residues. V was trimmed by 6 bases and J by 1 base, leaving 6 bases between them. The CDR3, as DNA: TGCAGTGCAGAAAAGAACACTGAAGCTTTCTTT. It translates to CSAEKNTEAFF.

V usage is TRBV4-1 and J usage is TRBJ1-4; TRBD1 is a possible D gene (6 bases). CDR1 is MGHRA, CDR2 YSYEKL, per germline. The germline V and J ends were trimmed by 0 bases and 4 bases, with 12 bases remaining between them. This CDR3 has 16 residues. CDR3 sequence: CASSQDGEGVNEKLFF. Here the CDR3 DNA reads TGCGCCAGCAGCCAAGATGGGGAGGGGGTTAATGAAAAACTGTTTTTT.

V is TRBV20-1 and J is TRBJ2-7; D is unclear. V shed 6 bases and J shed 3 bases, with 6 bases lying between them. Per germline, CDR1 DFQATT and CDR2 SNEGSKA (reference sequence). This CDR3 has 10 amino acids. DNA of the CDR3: TGCAGTGCGTACAGCTACGAGCAGTACTTC. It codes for CSAYSYEQYF.

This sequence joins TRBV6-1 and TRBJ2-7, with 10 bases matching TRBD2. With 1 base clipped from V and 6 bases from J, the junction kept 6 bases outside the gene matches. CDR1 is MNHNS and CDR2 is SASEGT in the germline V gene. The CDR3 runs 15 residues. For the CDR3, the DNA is TGTGCCAGCAGTGAAGTCCCAGCGGGAGGGAGCGAGCAGTACTTC. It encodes CASSEVPAGGSEQYF.

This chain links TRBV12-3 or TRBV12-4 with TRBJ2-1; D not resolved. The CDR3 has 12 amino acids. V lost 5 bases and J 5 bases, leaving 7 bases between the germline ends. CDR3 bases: TGTGCCAGCAGTGTAACCCACAATGAGCAGTTCTTC. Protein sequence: CASSVTHNEQFF.

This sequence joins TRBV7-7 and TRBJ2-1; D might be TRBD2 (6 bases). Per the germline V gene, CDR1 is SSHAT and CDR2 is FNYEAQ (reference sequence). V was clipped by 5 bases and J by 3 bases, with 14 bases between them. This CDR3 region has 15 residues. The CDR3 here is CASSLSWGDYNEQFF. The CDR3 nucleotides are TGTGCCAGCAGCCTCAGCTGGGGGGACTACAATGAGCAGTTCTTC.

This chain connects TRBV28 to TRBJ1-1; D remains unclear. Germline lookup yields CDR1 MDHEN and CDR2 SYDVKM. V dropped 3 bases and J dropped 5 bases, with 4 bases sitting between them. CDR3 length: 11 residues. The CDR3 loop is CASSLRTEAFF. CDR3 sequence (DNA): TGTGCCAGCAGTTTGAGGACTGAAGCTTTCTTT. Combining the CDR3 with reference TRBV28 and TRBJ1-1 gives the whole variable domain DVKVTQSSRYLVKRTGEKVFLECVQDMDHENMFWYRQDPGLGLRLIYFSYDVKMKEKGDIPEGYSVSREKKERFSLILESASTNQTSMYLCASSLRTEAFFGQGTRLTVV.

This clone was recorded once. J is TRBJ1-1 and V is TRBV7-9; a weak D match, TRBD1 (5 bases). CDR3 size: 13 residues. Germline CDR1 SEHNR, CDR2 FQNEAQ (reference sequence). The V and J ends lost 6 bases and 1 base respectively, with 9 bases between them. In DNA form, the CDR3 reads TGTGCCAGCAGATTACAGGAGAACACTGAAGCTTTCTTT. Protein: CASRLQENTEAFF. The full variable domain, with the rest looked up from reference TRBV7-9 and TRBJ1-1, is DTGVSQNPRHKITKRGQNVTFRCDPISEHNRLYWYRQTLGQGPEFLTYFQNEAQLEKSRLLSDRFSAERPKGSFSTLEIQRTEQGDSAMYLCASRLQENTEAFFGQGTRLTVV.

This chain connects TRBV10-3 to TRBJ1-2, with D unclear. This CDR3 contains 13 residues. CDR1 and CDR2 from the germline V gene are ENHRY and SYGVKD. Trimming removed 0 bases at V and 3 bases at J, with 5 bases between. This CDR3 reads CAISESVDYGYTF. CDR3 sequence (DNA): TGTGCCATCAGTGAGTCCGTCGACTATGGCTACACCTTC.

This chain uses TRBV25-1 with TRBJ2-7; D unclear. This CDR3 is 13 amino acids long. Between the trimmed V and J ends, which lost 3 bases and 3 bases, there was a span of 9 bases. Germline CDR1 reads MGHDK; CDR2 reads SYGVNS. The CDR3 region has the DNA TGTGCCAGCAGTGATGGGCGCCTCTACGAGCAGTACTTC. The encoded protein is CASSDGRLYEQYF.

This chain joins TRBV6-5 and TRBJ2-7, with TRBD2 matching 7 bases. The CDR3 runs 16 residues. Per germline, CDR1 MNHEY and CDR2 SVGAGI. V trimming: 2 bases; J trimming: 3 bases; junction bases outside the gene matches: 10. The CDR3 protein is CASSYPVGGTLYEQYF. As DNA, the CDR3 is TGTGCCAGCAGTTACCCGGTGGGAGGGACCCTCTACGAGCAGTACTTC.

This CDR3 is CASSMGVSTGGYTF. As DNA, the CDR3 is TGTGCCAGCAGTATGGGGGTCTCCACCGGTGGCTACACCTTC. J is TRBJ1-2 and V is TRBV27, with D maybe TRBD1 (5 bases). CDR1 is MNHEY, CDR2 SMNVEV, per germline (reference sequence). V lost 5 bases and J 7 bases, leaving 17 bases between the germline ends. This CDR3 spans 14 amino acids.

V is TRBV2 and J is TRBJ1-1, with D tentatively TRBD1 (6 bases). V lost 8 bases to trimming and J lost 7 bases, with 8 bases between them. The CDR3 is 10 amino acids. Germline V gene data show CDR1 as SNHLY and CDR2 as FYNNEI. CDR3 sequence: CASRTDEAFF. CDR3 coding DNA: TGTGCCAGCCGGACAGATGAAGCTTTCTTT.

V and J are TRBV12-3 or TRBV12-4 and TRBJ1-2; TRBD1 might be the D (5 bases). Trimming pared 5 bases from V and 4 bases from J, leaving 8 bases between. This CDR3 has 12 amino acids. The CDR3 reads CASSPGPYGYTF. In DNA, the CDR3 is TGTGCCAGCAGTCCGGGGCCCTATGGCTACACCTTC.

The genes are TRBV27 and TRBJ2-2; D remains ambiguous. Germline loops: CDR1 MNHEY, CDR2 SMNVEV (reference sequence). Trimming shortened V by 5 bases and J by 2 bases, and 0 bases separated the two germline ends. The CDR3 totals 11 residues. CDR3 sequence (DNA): TGTGCCAGCAGTAACACCGGGGAGCTGTTTTTT. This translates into CASSNTGELFF.

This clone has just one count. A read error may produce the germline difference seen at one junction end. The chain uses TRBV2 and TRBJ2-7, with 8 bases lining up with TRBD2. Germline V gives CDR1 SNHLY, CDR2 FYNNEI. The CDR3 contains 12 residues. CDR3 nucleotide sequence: TGTGCCTGCAGCGGACTAGCAGGCGAGCAGTACTTC. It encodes CACSGLAGEQYF.

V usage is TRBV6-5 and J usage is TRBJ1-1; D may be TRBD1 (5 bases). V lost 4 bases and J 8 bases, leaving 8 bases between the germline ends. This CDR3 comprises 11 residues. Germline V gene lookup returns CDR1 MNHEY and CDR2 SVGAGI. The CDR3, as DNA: TGTGCCAGCAGTTTAGGGGTCGAAGCTTTCTTT. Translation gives CASSLGVEAFF.

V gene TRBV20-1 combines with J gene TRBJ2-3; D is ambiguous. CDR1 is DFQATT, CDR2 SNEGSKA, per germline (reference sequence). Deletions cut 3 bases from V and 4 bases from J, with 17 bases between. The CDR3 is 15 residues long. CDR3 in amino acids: CSASRRSTGPDTQYF. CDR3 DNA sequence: TGCAGTGCTAGTAGGCGGTCCACGGGTCCAGATACGCAGTATTTT.

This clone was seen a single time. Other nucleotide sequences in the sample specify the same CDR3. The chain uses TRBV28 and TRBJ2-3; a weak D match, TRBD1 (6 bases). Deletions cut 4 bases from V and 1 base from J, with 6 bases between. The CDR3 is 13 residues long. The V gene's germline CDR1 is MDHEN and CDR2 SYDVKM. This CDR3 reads CASSSGGTDTQYF. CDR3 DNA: TGTGCCAGCAGTTCAGGGGGCACAGATACGCAGTATTTT.